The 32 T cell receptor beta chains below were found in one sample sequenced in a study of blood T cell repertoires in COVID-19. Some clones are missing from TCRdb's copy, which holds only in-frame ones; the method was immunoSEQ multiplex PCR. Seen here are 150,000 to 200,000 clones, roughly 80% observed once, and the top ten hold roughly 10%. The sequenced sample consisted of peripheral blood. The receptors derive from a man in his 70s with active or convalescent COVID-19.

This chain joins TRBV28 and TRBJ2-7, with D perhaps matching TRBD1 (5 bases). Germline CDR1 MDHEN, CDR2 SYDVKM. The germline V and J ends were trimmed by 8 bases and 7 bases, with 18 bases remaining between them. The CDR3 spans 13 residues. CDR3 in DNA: TGTGCCAGCGCCCAGGGCCTCCCTACAGAGCAGTACTTC. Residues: CASAQGLPTEQYF.

The CDR3 bases are TGTGCCAGCAGTGAGCGGGGAAGCAATCAGCCCCAGCATTTT. This translates into CASSERGSNQPQHF. The chain recombines TRBV6-2 or TRBV6-3 with TRBJ1-5; the D is unclear. The CDR3 contains 14 residues. The germline V gene encodes CDR1 MNHEY and CDR2 SVGEGT. Trimming shortened V by 5 bases and J by 1 base, and 9 bases separated the two germline ends.

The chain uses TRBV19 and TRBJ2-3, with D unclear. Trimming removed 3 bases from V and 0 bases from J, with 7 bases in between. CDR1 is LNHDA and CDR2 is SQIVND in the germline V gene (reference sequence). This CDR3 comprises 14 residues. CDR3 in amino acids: CASSIQDSTDTQYF. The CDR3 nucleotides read TGTGCCAGTAGTATTCAGGATAGCACAGATACGCAGTATTTT. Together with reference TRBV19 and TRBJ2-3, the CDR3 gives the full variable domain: DGGITQSPKYLFRKEGQNVTLSCEQNLNHDAMYWYRQDPGQGLRLIYYSQIVNDFQKGDIAEGYSVSREKKESFPLTVTSAQKNPTAFYLCASSIQDSTDTQYFGPGTRLTVL.

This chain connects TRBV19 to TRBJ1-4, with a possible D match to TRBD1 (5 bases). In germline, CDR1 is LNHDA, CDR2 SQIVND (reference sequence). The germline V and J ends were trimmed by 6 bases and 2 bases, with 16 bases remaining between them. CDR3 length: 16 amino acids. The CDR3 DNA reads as TGTGCCAGTAGGGTGTCAAGTGGGGCTACTAATGAAAAACTGTTTTTT. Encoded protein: CASRVSSGATNEKLFF.

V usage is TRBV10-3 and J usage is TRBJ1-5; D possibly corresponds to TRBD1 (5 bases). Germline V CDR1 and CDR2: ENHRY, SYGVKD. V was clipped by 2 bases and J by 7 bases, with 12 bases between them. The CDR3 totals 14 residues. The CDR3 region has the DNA TGTGCCATCAGTGAGGGAGGGGAAATCCAGCCCCAGCATTTT. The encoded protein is CAISEGGEIQPQHF.

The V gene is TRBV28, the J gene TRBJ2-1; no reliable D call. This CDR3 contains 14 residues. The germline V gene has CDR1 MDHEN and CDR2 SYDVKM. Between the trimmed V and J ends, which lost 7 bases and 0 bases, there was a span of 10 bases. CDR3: CASKTPSSYNEQFF. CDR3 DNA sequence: TGTGCCAGCAAGACACCGAGCTCCTACAATGAGCAGTTCTTC.

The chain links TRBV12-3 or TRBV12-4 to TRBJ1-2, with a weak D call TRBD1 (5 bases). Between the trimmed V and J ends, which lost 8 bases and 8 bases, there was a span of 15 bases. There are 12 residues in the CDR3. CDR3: CASWGGLEGYTF. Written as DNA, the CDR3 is TGTGCCAGCTGGGGCGGCCTGGAGGGCTACACCTTC.

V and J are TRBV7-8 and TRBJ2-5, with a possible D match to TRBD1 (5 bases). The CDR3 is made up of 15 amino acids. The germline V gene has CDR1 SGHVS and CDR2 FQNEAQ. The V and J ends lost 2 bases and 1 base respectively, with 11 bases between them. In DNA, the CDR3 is TGTGCCAGCAGCTTACGACGACAGCTCCAAGAGACCCAGTACTTC. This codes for CASSLRRQLQETQYF. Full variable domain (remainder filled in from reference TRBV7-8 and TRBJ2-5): GAGVSQSPRYKVAKRGQDVALRCDPISGHVSLFWYQQALGQGPEFLTYFQNEAQLDKSGLPSDRFFAERPEGSVSTLKIQRTQQEDSAVYLCASSLRRQLQETQYFGPGTRLLVL.

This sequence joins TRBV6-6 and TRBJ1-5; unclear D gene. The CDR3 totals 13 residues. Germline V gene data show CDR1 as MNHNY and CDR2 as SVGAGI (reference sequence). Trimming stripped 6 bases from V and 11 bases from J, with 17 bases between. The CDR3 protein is CASSQTFFHSQHF. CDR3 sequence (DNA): TGTGCCAGCAGCCAAACATTTTTCCATTCCCAGCATTTT.

DNA of the CDR3: TGCGCCAGCAGCCCGGACAGGGTATCTGAAAAACTGTTTTTT. This gives the protein CASSPDRVSEKLFF. This chain links TRBV5-1 with TRBJ1-4; TRBD1 matches 8 bases. This CDR3 region has 14 residues. J was trimmed by 7 bases and V by 4 bases; bases with no gene match: 6. Germline CDR1 and CDR2: SGHRS and YFSETQ.

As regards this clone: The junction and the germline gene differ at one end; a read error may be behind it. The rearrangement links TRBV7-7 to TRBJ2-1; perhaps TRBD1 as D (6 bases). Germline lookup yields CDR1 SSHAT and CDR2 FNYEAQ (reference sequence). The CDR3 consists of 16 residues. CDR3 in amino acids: CASSLALGTPYNEQFF. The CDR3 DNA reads TGTGCTAGCAGCTTAGCGCTGGGGACACCCTACAATGAGCAGTTCTTC.

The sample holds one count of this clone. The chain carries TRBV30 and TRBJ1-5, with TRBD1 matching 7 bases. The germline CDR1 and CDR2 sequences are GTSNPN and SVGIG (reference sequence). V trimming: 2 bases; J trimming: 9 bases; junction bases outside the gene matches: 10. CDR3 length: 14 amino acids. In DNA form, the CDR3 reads TGTGCCTGGAGTCAGGGACAGCCACTTCTGCCCCAGCATTTT. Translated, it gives CAWSQGQPLLPQHF.

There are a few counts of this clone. Here the CDR3 reads CASSLWTGAYEQYF. The CDR3 bases are TGTGCCAGCAGCTTATGGACAGGGGCCTACGAGCAGTACTTC. This chain uses TRBV7-8 with TRBJ2-7; 9 nucleotides align to TRBD1. V shed 2 bases and J 2 bases; nucleotides not matched to a gene: 1. Germline CDR1 reads SGHVS; CDR2 reads FQNEAQ. The CDR3 runs to 14 residues.

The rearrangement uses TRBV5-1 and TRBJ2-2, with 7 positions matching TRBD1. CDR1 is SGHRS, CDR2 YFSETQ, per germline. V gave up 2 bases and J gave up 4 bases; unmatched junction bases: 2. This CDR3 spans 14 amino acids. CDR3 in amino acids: CASSFDRVTGELFF. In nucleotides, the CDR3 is TGCGCCAGCAGCTTTGACAGGGTCACCGGGGAGCTGTTTTTT.

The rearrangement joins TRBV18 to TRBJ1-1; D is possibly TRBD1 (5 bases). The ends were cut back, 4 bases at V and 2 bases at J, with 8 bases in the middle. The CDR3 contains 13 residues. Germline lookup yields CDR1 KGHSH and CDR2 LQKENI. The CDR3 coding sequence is TGTGCCAGCTCACGGGACTCCAACACTGAAGCTTTCTTT. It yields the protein CASSRDSNTEAFF.

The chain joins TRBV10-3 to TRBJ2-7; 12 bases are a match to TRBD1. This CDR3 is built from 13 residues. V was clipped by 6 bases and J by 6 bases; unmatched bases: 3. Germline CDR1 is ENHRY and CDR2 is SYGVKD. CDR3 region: CAISGTGGIEQYF. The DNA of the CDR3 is TGTGCCATCAGCGGGACAGGGGGCATCGAGCAGTACTTC.

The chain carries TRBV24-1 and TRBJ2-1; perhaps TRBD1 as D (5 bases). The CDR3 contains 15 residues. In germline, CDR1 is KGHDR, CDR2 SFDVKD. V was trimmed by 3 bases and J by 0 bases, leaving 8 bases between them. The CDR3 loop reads CATSDLDSSYNEQFF. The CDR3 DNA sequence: TGTGCCACCAGTGATCTTGACAGCTCCTACAATGAGCAGTTCTTC.

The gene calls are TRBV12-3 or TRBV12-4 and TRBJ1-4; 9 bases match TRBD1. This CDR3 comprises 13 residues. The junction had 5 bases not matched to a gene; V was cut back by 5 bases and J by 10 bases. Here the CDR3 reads CASSPQGQGKLFF. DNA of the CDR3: TGTGCCAGCAGTCCACAGGGACAGGGAAAACTGTTTTTT.

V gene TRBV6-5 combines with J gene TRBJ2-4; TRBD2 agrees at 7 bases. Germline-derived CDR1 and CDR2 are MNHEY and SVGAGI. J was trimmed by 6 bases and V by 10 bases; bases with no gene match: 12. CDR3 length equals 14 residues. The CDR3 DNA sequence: TGTGCCACGATGGGGGGGTTGGAGGGAAACATTCAGTACTTC. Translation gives CATMGGLEGNIQYF.

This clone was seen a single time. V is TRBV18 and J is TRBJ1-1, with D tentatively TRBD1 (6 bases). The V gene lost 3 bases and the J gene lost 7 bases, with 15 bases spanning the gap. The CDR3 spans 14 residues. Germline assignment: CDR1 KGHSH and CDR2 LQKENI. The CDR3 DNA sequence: TGTGCCAGCTCACCTTCGACAGGCCGGAGTGAAGCTTTCTTT. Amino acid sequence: CASSPSTGRSEAFF.

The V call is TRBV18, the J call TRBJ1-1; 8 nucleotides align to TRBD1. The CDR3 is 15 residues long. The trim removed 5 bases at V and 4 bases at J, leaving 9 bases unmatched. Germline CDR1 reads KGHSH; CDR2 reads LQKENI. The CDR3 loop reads CASSGTRGRGTEAFF. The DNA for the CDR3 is TGTGCCAGCTCAGGAACCAGGGGGCGGGGCACTGAAGCTTTCTTT.

CDR3 residues: CASQGQGTDTQYF. The CDR3 coding sequence is TGTGCCAGCCAGGGACAGGGCACAGATACGCAGTATTTT. The V gene is TRBV27, the J gene TRBJ2-3, with 8 bases that match TRBD1. From germline, CDR1 is MNHEY and CDR2 SMNVEV (reference sequence). V lost 8 bases to trimming and J lost 1 base; unmatched junction nucleotides: 2. This CDR3 contains 13 residues.

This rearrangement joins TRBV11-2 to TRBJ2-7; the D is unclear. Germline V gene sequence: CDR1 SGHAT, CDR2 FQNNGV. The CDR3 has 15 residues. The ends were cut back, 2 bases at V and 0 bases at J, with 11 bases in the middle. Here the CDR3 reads CASSLRQAHSYEQYF. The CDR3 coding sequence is TGTGCCAGCAGCTTAAGGCAGGCGCACTCCTACGAGCAGTACTTC.

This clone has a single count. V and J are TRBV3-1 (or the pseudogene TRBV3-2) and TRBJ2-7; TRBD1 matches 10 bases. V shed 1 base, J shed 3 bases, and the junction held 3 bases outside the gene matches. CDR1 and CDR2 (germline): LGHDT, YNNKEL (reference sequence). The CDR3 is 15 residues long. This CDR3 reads CASSQARDRGYEQYF. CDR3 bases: TGTGCCAGCAGCCAAGCCCGGGACAGGGGCTACGAGCAGTACTTC.

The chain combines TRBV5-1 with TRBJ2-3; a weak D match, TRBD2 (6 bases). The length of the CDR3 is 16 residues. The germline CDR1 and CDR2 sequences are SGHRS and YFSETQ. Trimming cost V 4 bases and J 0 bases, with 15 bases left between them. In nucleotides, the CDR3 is TGCGCCAGCAGCCCTCTGCTAGCGATGAGCACAGATACGCAGTATTTT. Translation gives CASSPLLAMSTDTQYF.

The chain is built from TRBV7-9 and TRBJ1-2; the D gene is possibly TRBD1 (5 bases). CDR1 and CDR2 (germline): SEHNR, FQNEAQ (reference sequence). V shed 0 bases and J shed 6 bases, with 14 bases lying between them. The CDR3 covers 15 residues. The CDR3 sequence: CASSLALARDNGYTF. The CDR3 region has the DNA TGTGCCAGCAGCTTAGCGTTGGCCAGGGATAATGGCTACACCTTC.

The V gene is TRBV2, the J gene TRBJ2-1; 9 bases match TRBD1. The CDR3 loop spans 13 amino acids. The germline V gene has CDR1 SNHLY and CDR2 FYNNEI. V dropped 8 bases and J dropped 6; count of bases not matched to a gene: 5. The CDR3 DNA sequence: TGTGCCAGCCAAGGGGACAGGGCCAATGAGCAGTTCTTC. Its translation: CASQGDRANEQFF.

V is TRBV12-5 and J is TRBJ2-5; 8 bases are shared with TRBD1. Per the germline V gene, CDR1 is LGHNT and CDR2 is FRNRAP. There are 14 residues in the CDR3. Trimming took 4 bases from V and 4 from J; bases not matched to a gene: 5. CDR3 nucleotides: TGTGCTAGTGGTTCCGACAGGGGAGGAGAGACCCAGTACTTC. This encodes CASGSDRGGETQYF. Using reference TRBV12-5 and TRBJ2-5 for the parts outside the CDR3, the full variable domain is DARVTQTPRHKVTEMGQEVTMRCQPILGHNTVFWYRQTMMQGLELLAYFRNRAPLDDSGMPKDRFSAEMPDATLATLKIQPSEPRDSAVYFCASGSDRGGETQYFGPGTRLLVL.

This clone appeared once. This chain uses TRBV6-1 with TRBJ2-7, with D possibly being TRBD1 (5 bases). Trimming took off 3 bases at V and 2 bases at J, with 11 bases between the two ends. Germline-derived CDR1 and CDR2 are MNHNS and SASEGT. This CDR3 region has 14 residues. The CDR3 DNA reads TGTGCCAGCAGTGATACAGGCAGAACCTACGAGCAGTACTTC. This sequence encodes CASSDTGRTYEQYF.

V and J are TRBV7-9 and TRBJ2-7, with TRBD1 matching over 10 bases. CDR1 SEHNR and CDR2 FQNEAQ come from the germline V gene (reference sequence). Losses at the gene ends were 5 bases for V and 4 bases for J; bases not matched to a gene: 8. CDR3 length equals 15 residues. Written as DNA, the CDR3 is TGTGCCAGCAGCCCCGACAGGGGGCTAAGTTACGAGCAGTACTTC. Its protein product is CASSPDRGLSYEQYF. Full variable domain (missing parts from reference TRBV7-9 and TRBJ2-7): DTGVSQNPRHKITKRGQNVTFRCDPISEHNRLYWYRQTLGQGPEFLTYFQNEAQLEKSRLLSDRFSAERPKGSFSTLEIQRTEQGDSAMYLCASSPDRGLSYEQYFGPGTRLTVT.

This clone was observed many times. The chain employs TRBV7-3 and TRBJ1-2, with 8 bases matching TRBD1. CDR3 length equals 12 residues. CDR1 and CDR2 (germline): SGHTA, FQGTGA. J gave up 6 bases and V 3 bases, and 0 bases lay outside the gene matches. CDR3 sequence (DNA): TGTGCCAGCAGCTTGACAGGGGATGGCTACACCTTC. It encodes CASSLTGDGYTF.

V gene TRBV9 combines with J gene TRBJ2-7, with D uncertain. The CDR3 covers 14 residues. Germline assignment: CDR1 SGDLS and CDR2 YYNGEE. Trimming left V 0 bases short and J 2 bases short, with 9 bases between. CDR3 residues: CASSVVAVTYEQYF. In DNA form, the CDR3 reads TGTGCCAGCAGCGTAGTTGCAGTCACCTACGAGCAGTACTTC.